A selection of T cell receptor beta chains follows, all from one sample in a study of blood T cell repertoires in COVID-19. The assay was immunoSEQ multiplex PCR, and TCRdb's table has in-frame clones only and misses some. Of about 170,000 clones detected, almost 85% appear once; the ten largest clones hold 2.5% to 3%. Source material: peripheral blood. The receptors derive from a woman aged 80 or over with COVID-19, enrolled during active disease. CDR3s include the opening cysteine and the closing phenylalanine or tryptophan. The D gene is left open where the match is weak. Size values are once, few and many counts, or a class for expanded clones, and some rows have none.

J: TRBJ1-2
size: .
D: .
V: TRBV15
DNA: TGTGCCACCAGTAATGCAGGGGCAAACTATGGCTACACCTTC
CDR3: CATSNAGANYGYTF

J: TRBJ2-1
size: .
D: TRBD1
V: TRBV24-1
DNA: TGTGCCACCAGCCGGACAGGGTATGAGCAGTTCTTC
CDR3: CATSRTGYEQFF

J: TRBJ1-2
size: .
D: TRBD1
V: TRBV7-2
DNA: TGTGCCAGCAGCTTAAGGACAGGGGGAGTTAACTATGGCTACACCTTC
CDR3: CASSLRTGGVNYGYTF

J: TRBJ2-5
size: .
D: TRBD1
V: TRBV5-1
DNA: TGCGCCAGCAGCTTGGGTGGACAGGGGGCACAAGAGACCCAGTACTTC
CDR3: CASSLGGQGAQETQYF

J: TRBJ2-5
size: .
D: .
V: TRBV1
DNA: TGCACCAGCAGGCGGGAGGGACCACAAGAGACCCAGTACTTC
CDR3: CTSRREGPQETQYF

J: TRBJ1-2
size: .
D: .
V: TRBV7-8
DNA: TGTGCCAGCAGCTTACTTAGGACTCCTGGAGTAGAGGGCTACACCTTC
CDR3: CASSLLRTPGVEGYTF

J: TRBJ2-1
size: .
D: TRBD2
V: TRBV9
DNA: TGTGCCAGCAGCGTAGCTCTAGCGGGGGGTCTACCCTTCAATGAGCAGTTCTTC
CDR3: CASSVALAGGLPFNEQFF

J: TRBJ2-1
size: .
D: TRBD2
V: TRBV6-5
DNA: TGTGCCAGCAGGCCGGGACTATCCTACAATGAGCAGTTCTTC
CDR3: CASRPGLSYNEQFF

J: TRBJ1-2
size: .
D: .
V: TRBV7-2
DNA: TGTGCCAGCAGCCTCGGAGGGCTTGGCTACACCTTC
CDR3: CASSLGGLGYTF

J: TRBJ1-2
size: .
D: .
V: TRBV5-1
DNA: TGCGCCAGCAGCTTGGGTCAGGGCAACTATGGCTACACCTTC
CDR3: CASSLGQGNYGYTF

J: TRBJ1-4
size: .
D: TRBD1
V: TRBV2
DNA: TGTGCCAGCAGTACCGGACAGGGGGCCGTGAGACCTAATGAAAAACTGTTTTTT
CDR3: CASSTGQGAVRPNEKLFF

J: TRBJ2-7
size: .
D: TRBD1
V: TRBV10-3
DNA: TGTGCCATCAGTGATCCGTGGACAGGGAACTCCTACGAGCAGTACTTC
CDR3: CAISDPWTGNSYEQYF

J: TRBJ2-2
size: .
D: TRBD1
V: TRBV6-5
DNA: TGTGCCAGCAGCGACCAGGGGGCGCGCACCGGGGAGCTGTTTTTT
CDR3: CASSDQGARTGELFF

J: TRBJ2-7
size: .
D: .
V: TRBV20-1
DNA: TGCAGTGCTAGTTCTGTCTCCGGGGATCGGGAGCAGTACTTC
CDR3: CSASSVSGDREQYF

J: TRBJ1-5
size: .
D: .
V: TRBV18
DNA: TGTGCCAGCTCACCCGGAGGGCACCTAAATCAGCCCCAGCATTTT
CDR3: CASSPGGHLNQPQHF

J: TRBJ2-2
size: .
D: .
V: TRBV18
DNA: TGTGCCAGCTCACCTATCGAAGCAGGGCTTAGGGCCGGGGAGCTGTTTTTT
CDR3: CASSPIEAGLRAGELFF

J: TRBJ1-3
size: .
D: .
V: TRBV5-1
DNA: TGCGCCAGCAGCGACTTACGGCAGGGCTCGGGAAACACCATATATTTT
CDR3: CASSDLRQGSGNTIYF

J: TRBJ1-2
size: .
D: TRBD1
V: TRBV7-2
DNA: TGTGCCAGCAGCTTATTGGGACAGGGGGCGAGTGGCTACACCTTC
CDR3: CASSLLGQGASGYTF

J: TRBJ1-1
size: once
D: .
V: TRBV3-1/TRBV3-2
DNA: TGTGCCAGCAGCCACACGGACACTGAAGCTTTCTTT
CDR3: CASSHTDTEAFF

J: TRBJ2-1
size: few
D: .
V: TRBV27
DNA: TGTGCCAGCAGTTTATCAAACTCAGGAGGGGCCTACAATGAGCAGTTCTTC
CDR3: CASSLSNSGGAYNEQFF

J: TRBJ2-3
size: .
D: .
V: TRBV19
DNA: TGTGCCAGTAGTTCTACTCGGGGGGCCAGGGATACGCAGTATTTT
CDR3: CASSSTRGARDTQYF

J: TRBJ1-1
size: few
D: .
V: TRBV7-9
DNA: TGTGCCAGCAGCTTAATGGGATGGGGCTCTGAAGCTTTCTTT
CDR3: CASSLMGWGSEAFF

J: TRBJ2-1
size: .
D: .
V: TRBV5-1
DNA: TGCGCCAGCAGCTTGGAAAGGGGCGCATACAATGAGCAGTTCTTC
CDR3: CASSLERGAYNEQFF

J: TRBJ2-1
size: .
D: .
V: TRBV5-1
DNA: TGCGCCAGCAGCTTTCCGCGAGGCGACAATGAGCAGTTCTTC
CDR3: CASSFPRGDNEQFF

J: TRBJ2-5
size: .
D: .
V: TRBV5-8
DNA: TGTGCCAGCAGCTTGGGGGGGGAACGAGAGACCCAGTACTTC
CDR3: CASSLGGERETQYF

J: TRBJ1-6
size: few
D: TRBD1
V: TRBV7-8
DNA: TGTGCCAGCAGCGTTGACAGGGACTCACCCCTCCACTTT
CDR3: CASSVDRDSPLHF

J: TRBJ2-7
size: .
D: TRBD2
V: TRBV10-2
DNA: TGCGCCAGCAAGACGACTAGCGGGAGTGTGTACGAGCAGTACTTC
CDR3: CASKTTSGSVYEQYF

J: TRBJ2-2
size: .
D: .
V: TRBV18
DNA: TGTGCCAGCTCACCACCGTTCGGGCAGGGCCGGGTGCGTTCTTTGGGCACCGGGGAGCTGTTTTTT
CDR3: CASSPPFGQGRVRSLGTGELFF

J: TRBJ2-3
size: .
D: .
V: TRBV6-5
DNA: TGTGCCAGCAGATGGACAGTGGCAGATACGCAGTATTTT
CDR3: CASRWTVADTQYF

J: TRBJ1-6
size: .
D: .
V: TRBV19
DNA: TGTGCCAGTAGTATAACAGGGTCCACTGATTCACCCCTCCACTTT
CDR3: CASSITGSTDSPLHF

J: TRBJ2-1
size: .
D: .
V: TRBV18
DNA: TGTGCCAGCTCACCACCCGGGGTGATGGATGAGCAGTTCTTC
CDR3: CASSPPGVMDEQFF

J: TRBJ1-6
size: .
D: .
V: TRBV27
DNA: TGTGCCAGCAGTTTACGGGGGTACCCTAGCTCCTATAATTCACCCCTCCACTTT
CDR3: CASSLRGYPSSYNSPLHF

J: TRBJ2-7
size: few
D: .
V: TRBV2
DNA: TGTGCCAGCAGGATAGCGGAGGGGCCAACCTACGAGCAGTACTTC
CDR3: CASRIAEGPTYEQYF

J: TRBJ2-5
size: .
D: .
V: TRBV5-1
DNA: TGCGCCAGCAGCTTGGGGGCAGAGGGAGAGACCCAGTACTTC
CDR3: CASSLGAEGETQYF

J: TRBJ1-6
size: few
D: .
V: TRBV2
DNA: TGTGCCAGCATGCTAGGAAATTCACCCCTCCACTTT
CDR3: CASMLGNSPLHF

J: TRBJ2-3
size: .
D: .
V: TRBV5-1
DNA: TGCGCCAGCAGCTTGGGCCAGGGGCCAGATACGCAGTATTTT
CDR3: CASSLGQGPDTQYF

J: TRBJ2-4
size: few
D: .
V: TRBV27
DNA: TGTGCCAGCAGTCCTAGTGGGGGGGGCAGCCCAAACATTCAGTACTTC
CDR3: CASSPSGGGSPNIQYF

J: TRBJ2-1
size: few
D: TRBD2
V: TRBV29-1
DNA: TGCAGCGCAAGTAGCGGGCTGACTTACAATGAGCAGTTCTTC
CDR3: CSASSGLTYNEQFF

J: TRBJ1-5
size: .
D: .
V: TRBV18
DNA: TGTGCCAGCTCACCAGAGGGAGCCCTGAGCAATCAGCCCCAGCATTTT
CDR3: CASSPEGALSNQPQHF

J: TRBJ2-2
size: .
D: .
V: TRBV11-2
DNA: TGTGCCAGCAGCTTAGGTTCAGACTCTCCCGGGGAGCTGTTTTTT
CDR3: CASSLGSDSPGELFF

J: TRBJ1-5
size: .
D: TRBD1
V: TRBV28
DNA: TGTGCCAGCAGCCTAACTATCGGACAGGGAAAGGGGAATCAGCCCCAGCATTTT
CDR3: CASSLTIGQGKGNQPQHF

J: TRBJ1-1
size: .
D: TRBD1
V: TRBV18
DNA: TGTGCCAGCTCACTAGGACAGGAGAACACTGAAGCTTTCTTT
CDR3: CASSLGQENTEAFF

J: TRBJ2-7
size: .
D: .
V: TRBV23-1
DNA: TGCGCCAGCAGTCAATGGGCAGGGGTGTCCTACGAGCAGTACTTC
CDR3: CASSQWAGVSYEQYF

J: TRBJ2-5
size: .
D: .
V: TRBV7-8
DNA: TGTGCCAGCAGCCCCAGTAGGGGGGGAGGAAAGACCCAGTACTTC
CDR3: CASSPSRGGGKTQYF

J: TRBJ1-2
size: .
D: TRBD1
V: TRBV18
DNA: TGTGCCAGCTCACCGATGGGACAGGGGGGCGGCTACACCTTC
CDR3: CASSPMGQGGGYTF

J: TRBJ2-7
size: few
D: .
V: TRBV7-8
DNA: TGTGCCAGCAGCATGTACAGGTTGAGCGACGAGCAGTACTTC
CDR3: CASSMYRLSDEQYF

J: TRBJ1-6
size: .
D: .
V: TRBV9
DNA: TGTGCCAGCAGCGCCTGGGGGGGAGGGGCAAACAATTCACCCCTCCACTTT
CDR3: CASSAWGGGANNSPLHF

J: TRBJ1-1
size: once
D: TRBD1
V: TRBV19
DNA: TGTGCCAGTAGTATAACAGGGGGCAACACTGAAGCTTTCTTT
CDR3: CASSITGGNTEAFF

J: TRBJ1-2
size: .
D: .
V: TRBV27
DNA: TGTGCCAGCAGTAGGGGGGGGTTCTATGGCTACACCTTC
CDR3: CASSRGGFYGYTF

J: TRBJ1-1
size: .
D: .
V: TRBV19
DNA: TGTGCCAGTAGTATGGCGGAATATTTGAACACTGAAGCTTTCTTT
CDR3: CASSMAEYLNTEAFF

J: TRBJ1-1
size: few
D: TRBD1
V: TRBV5-1
DNA: TGCGCCAGCAGCTCACAGGGGGCGCGCACTGAAGCTTTCTTT
CDR3: CASSSQGARTEAFF

J: TRBJ1-5
size: .
D: TRBD1
V: TRBV27
DNA: TGTGCCAGCAGTTTGTCGGACAGGGTGAATCAGCCCCAGCATTTT
CDR3: CASSLSDRVNQPQHF

J: TRBJ1-2
size: few
D: TRBD1
V: TRBV30
DNA: TGTGCCTGGAGTTTCGAAGTCTACAGGGGGAATGGCTATGGCTACACCTTC
CDR3: CAWSFEVYRGNGYGYTF